What follows is one TCR beta chain and its context. Its antigen is not known. These data come from a study of graft-versus-host responses after intestinal transplantation. General study points: GvH clones turned up in recipient marrow; some had shown up first in ileum or blood.

The germline CDR1 and CDR2 sequences are SNHLY and FYNNEI. V lost 8 bases to trimming and J lost 0 bases, with 10 bases between them. This CDR3 is 14 amino acids long. The assay was immunoSEQ multiplex PCR, and TCRdb's table has in-frame clones only and misses some. The table shows 29,000 or so clones, with over 60% occurring only once. To release intraepithelial and lamina propria lymphocytes, the graft tissue was processed. The sample consisted of ileum tissue, taken 98 days after intestinal transplantation. This sequence joins TRBV2 and TRBJ1-4; maybe TRBD1 (5 bases). The receptor was isolated from a human patient who received an intestinal transplant, so some T cells may come from the graft donor. CDR3 nucleotide sequence: TGTGCCAGCCGGGACTTTGCAACTAATGAAAAACTGTTTTTT. Translating it yields CASRDFATNEKLFF. Full variable domain (missing parts from reference TRBV2 and TRBJ1-4): EPEVTQTPSHQVTQMGQEVILRCVPISNHLYFYWYRQILGQKVEFLVSFYNNEISEKSEIFDDQFSVERPDGSNFTLKIRSTKLEDSAMYFCASRDFATNEKLFFGSGTQLSVL.